This entry lists 29 T cell receptor beta chains sequenced from one sample in a study of blood T cells in healthy people across ages (dated by TCRdb to about 2015). The library relied on 5' RACE. Sequencing was performed on an Illumina HiSeq 2500. A second PCR of about 7 to 12 cycles was run with a J-beta primer mix and a sample-barcoded 5' primer. Using fastp trimming at Q25 and MiXCR clonotype assembly, TCRdb reanalyzed the public sequencing data and kept in-frame beta chains. Every distinct CDR3 protein forms one entry, paired with its most common genes and DNA. The sample table shows about 640,000 distinct CDR3 sequences, and about 53% are seen once. The ten largest clonotypes hold about two fifths of the sample. The sample consisted of blood. Source of these receptors: a man in his 60s in good health.

The rearrangement uses TRBV7-8 and TRBJ1-6; D unresolved. Trimming took 0 bases from V and 10 from J, leaving 7 bases between them. The CDR3 totals 13 residues. Germline V gene lookup returns CDR1 SGHVS and CDR2 FQNEAQ. The CDR3 region has the DNA TGTGCCAGCAGCTTAGCGGTTGGGTCACCCCTCCACTTT. Translating gives CASSLAVGSPLHF.

This clonotype showed up just a few times. V usage is TRBV20-1 and J usage is TRBJ2-1, with 7 bases fitting TRBD2. Germline V gene data show CDR1 as DFQATT and CDR2 as SNEGSKA (reference sequence). This CDR3 comprises 15 residues. DNA of the CDR3: TGCAGCCACCCAGCGGGGACCCGCTCCTACAATGAGCAGTTCTTC. This encodes CSHPAGTRSYNEQFF.

This clonotype was found a few times. The rearrangement uses TRBV20-1 and TRBJ2-6; D is uncertain. CDR3 length equals 14 residues. Germline V gives CDR1 DFQATT, CDR2 SNEGSKA (reference sequence). V shed 5 bases and J shed 0 bases, with 8 bases lying between them. The CDR3 coding sequence is TGCAGTGCTCTCAGGAGCTCTGGGGCCAACGTCCTGACTTTC. It encodes CSALRSSGANVLTF.

This clonotype was picked up many times. The rearrangement links TRBV3-1 to TRBJ2-1; D is perhaps TRBD2 (6 bases). V gave up 3 bases and J gave up 9 bases, with 9 bases separating them. Germline V lookup: CDR1 LGHDT, CDR2 YNNKEL (reference sequence). The CDR3 is 12 residues long. CDR3 region: CASSHPGGEQFF. CDR3 DNA: TGTGCCAGCAGCCACCCCGGGGGTGAGCAGTTCTTC.

The V and J genes are TRBV5-6 and TRBJ2-5, with 12 nucleotides matching TRBD1. Judging by the DNA end, TRBJ2-7 fits better; the J call may be wrong. This CDR3 is 16 amino acids long. Per germline, CDR1 SGHDT and CDR2 YYEEEE. The CDR3 sequence is CASSPGTGGPYHEQYF. The CDR3 coding sequence is TGTGCCAGCAGCCCCGGGACAGGGGGCCCCTATCACGAGCAGTACTTC.

This chain joins TRBV15 and TRBJ1-5; D uncertain. This CDR3 has 13 residues. CDR1 is LNHNV and CDR2 is YYDKDF in the germline V gene (reference sequence). V was pared by 0 bases and J by 4 bases, with 4 bases between. CDR3 bases: TGTGCCACCAGCAGAGATGTAAATCAGCCCCAGCATTTT. Translation gives CATSRDVNQPQHF.

The table lists this clonotype with a few counts. The rearrangement joins TRBV29-1 to TRBJ2-5, with D unclear. Germline-derived CDR1 and CDR2 are SQVTM and ANQGSEA. Between the trimmed V and J ends, which lost 3 bases and 1 base, there was a span of 18 bases. This CDR3 comprises 16 residues. The CDR3 DNA reads TGCAGCGTTGAGGCGTGGCGTACCAATACCCAAGAGACCCAGTACTTC. It encodes CSVEAWRTNTQETQYF.

This clonotype has only a few counts. The chain employs TRBV5-1 and TRBJ1-4; TRBD1 is a possible D gene (6 bases). The germline CDR1 and CDR2 sequences are SGHRS and YFSETQ. CDR3 length: 14 amino acids. The germline V and J ends were trimmed by 2 bases and 4 bases, with 9 bases remaining between them. Here the CDR3 reads CASSFGTLNEKLFF. The CDR3 nucleotides read TGCGCCAGCAGCTTTGGGACACTTAATGAAAAACTGTTTTTT.

This chain uses TRBV7-6 with TRBJ2-2; no firm D call. Per germline, CDR1 SGHVS and CDR2 FNYEAQ. The germline V and J ends were trimmed by 5 bases and 0 bases, with 16 bases remaining between them. The CDR3 loop spans 17 amino acids. CDR3 bases: TGTGCCAGCAGCCCTACCCCGGACCGAGCGAACACCGGGGAGCTGTTTTTT. Translation gives CASSPTPDRANTGELFF.

V is TRBV4-2 and J is TRBJ2-5, with 10 bases lining up with TRBD1. The DNA end is more similar to TRBJ2-7, so the J call may be wrong. From germline, CDR1 is LGHNA and CDR2 YNFKEQ. The CDR3 runs to 16 residues. CDR3 in amino acids: CASSQVRDRGSDEQYF. The CDR3 nucleotides are TGTGCCAGCAGCCAAGTACGGGACAGGGGAAGCGACGAGCAGTACTTC.

The V gene is TRBV29-1, the J gene TRBJ1-2; D gene uncertain. The CDR3 extends over 12 amino acids. Germline values: CDR1 SQVTM, CDR2 ANQGSEA. Trimming shortened V by 3 bases and J by 0 bases, and 5 bases separated the two germline ends. The DNA for the CDR3 is TGCAGCGTTGACACCTCTAACTATGGCTACACCTTC. Translation: CSVDTSNYGYTF.

Written as DNA, the CDR3 is TGCAGCGTCCGGACAGGGGACTATGGCTACACCTTC. It specifies CSVRTGDYGYTF. The genes are TRBV29-1 and TRBJ1-2, with TRBD1 matching over 9 bases. Germline V gene lookup returns CDR1 SQVTM and CDR2 ANQGSEA. The CDR3 sequence is 12 residues long. V dropped 6 bases and J dropped 3; count of bases not matched to a gene: 2. Complete variable domain (other parts from reference TRBV29-1 and TRBJ1-2): SAVISQKPSRDICQRGTSLTIQCQVDSQVTMMFWYRQQPGQSLTLIATANQGSEATYESGFVIDKFPISRPNLTFSTLTVSNMSPEDSSIYLCSVRTGDYGYTFGSGTRLTVV.

V and J are TRBV25-1 and TRBJ2-6; D is unclear. V was cut by 3 bases and J by 0 bases, with 9 bases left in between. Germline CDR1 MGHDK, CDR2 SYGVNS. The CDR3 loop spans 16 amino acids. CDR3 nucleotides: TGTGCCAGCAGTGACGGCGGAAACTCTGGGGCCAACGTCCTGACTTTC. This gives the protein CASSDGGNSGANVLTF.

This clonotype was seen just once. The V gene is TRBV24-1, the J gene TRBJ2-5; 7 positions match TRBD1. With V trimmed by 2 bases and J by 1 base, 6 bases remained unmatched. Germline V gene lookup returns CDR1 KGHDR and CDR2 SFDVKD. This CDR3 is 16 amino acids long. In DNA form, the CDR3 reads TGTGCCACCAGTGATTCCCCAGGGGGTCCCCAAGAGACCCAGTACTTC. Translation gives CATSDSPGGPQETQYF.

J is TRBJ1-1 and V is TRBV6-5; TRBD1 might be the D (6 bases). The V end was cut by 6 bases, the J end by 5 bases, with 19 bases between. Germline CDR1 is MNHEY and CDR2 is SVGAGI. CDR3 length: 15 residues. DNA for the CDR3: TGTGCCAGCAGCCTTGACATTGGGGGGCGGACTGAAGCTTTCTTT. This sequence encodes CASSLDIGGRTEAFF.

The V and J genes are TRBV7-9 and TRBJ2-1; unclear D gene. The J call may be wrong; the DNA end is better matched by TRBJ2-7. The CDR3 has 16 amino acids. CDR1 is SEHNR, CDR2 FQNEAQ, per germline (reference sequence). CDR3 in amino acids: CASSPVGSSSYNEQYF. The CDR3 DNA reads as TGTGCCAGCAGCCCTGTGGGGTCGAGCTCCTACAATGAGCAGTACTTC.

On this clonotype itself: The junction shows a germline mismatch at one end, possibly a read error. The V call is TRBV10-3, the J call TRBJ2-1; 9 bases align to TRBD1. This CDR3 spans 13 amino acids. Germline assignment: CDR1 ENHRY and CDR2 SYGVKD. CDR3 loop: CAISPGQGHERFF. As DNA, the CDR3 is TGTGCCATCAGTCCGGGACAGGGCCATGAGCGGTTCTTC.

This chain links TRBV5-1 with TRBJ2-1; D possibly matches TRBD1 or TRBD2 (6 bases each). The CDR3 is made up of 22 amino acids. V lost 4 bases and J lost 0, with 32 bases in between. Looked up from germline, CDR1 is SGHRS and CDR2 is YFSETQ. In DNA form, the CDR3 reads TGCGCCAGCAGCCTTCAGGGGACGGCCATGGAGGGGACTCCTAGCTCCTACAATGAGCAGTTCTTC. Translating gives CASSLQGTAMEGTPSSYNEQFF.

This rearrangement joins TRBV5-1 to TRBJ1-6, with TRBD1 identical over 9 bases. V shed 4 bases and J 10 bases; nucleotides not matched to a gene: 9. Germline V gene sequence: CDR1 SGHRS, CDR2 YFSETQ. CDR3 length: 15 residues. Here the CDR3 DNA reads TGCGCCAGCAGCGGGACGACAGGGGGAAACTCACCCCTCCACTTT. Translating it yields CASSGTTGGNSPLHF. Using reference TRBV5-1 and TRBJ1-6 for the parts outside the CDR3, the full variable domain is KAGVTQTPRYLIKTRGQQVTLSCSPISGHRSVSWYQQTPGQGLQFLFEYFSETQRNKGNFPGRFSGRQFSNSRSEMNVSTLELGDSALYLCASSGTTGGNSPLHFGNGTRLTVT.

The chain links TRBV25-1 to TRBJ2-2; 9 bases fit TRBD2. Trimming removed 1 base from V and 6 bases from J; junction bases left unmatched: 3. The CDR3 sequence is 15 residues long. Germline V CDR1 and CDR2: MGHDK, SYGVNS. The CDR3 is CASSESGTSSGELFF. In DNA, the CDR3 is TGTGCCAGCAGTGAATCCGGGACTAGCTCCGGGGAGCTGTTTTTT.

The chain joins TRBV18 to TRBJ1-2, with D hard to call. The CDR3 loop spans 13 amino acids. The germline V gene encodes CDR1 KGHSH and CDR2 LQKENI. The V end was cut by 0 bases, the J end by 4 bases, with 6 bases between. CDR3 sequence (DNA): TGTGCCAGCTCACCACCAACAAGCTATGGCTACACCTTC. Residues: CASSPPTSYGYTF. The entire variable domain, with the rest obtained from reference TRBV18 and TRBJ1-2, is as follows: NAGVMQNPRHLVRRRGQEARLRCSPMKGHSHVYWYRQLPEEGLKFMVYLQKENIIDESGMPKERFSAEFPKEGPSILRIQQVVRGDSAAYFCASSPPTSYGYTFGSGTRLTVV.

The chain couples TRBV7-9 to TRBJ2-1; TRBD2 agrees at 12 bases. V shed 3 bases and J 10 bases; nucleotides not matched to a gene: 7. This CDR3 is 15 amino acids long. The V gene's germline CDR1 is SEHNR and CDR2 FQNEAQ (reference sequence). The CDR3 nucleotides read TGTGCCAGCAGCTTGGCTAGCGGGGGGGCTCAGGAGCAGTTCTTC. It is translated as CASSLASGGAQEQFF.

This clonotype appeared once. This chain uses TRBV20-1 with TRBJ1-1; a weak D match, TRBD1 (5 bases). The ends were cut back, 0 bases at V and 7 bases at J, with 21 bases in the middle. Per the germline V gene, CDR1 is DFQATT and CDR2 is SNEGSKA (reference sequence). This CDR3 is 16 amino acids long. The CDR3 region has the DNA TGCAGTGCTAGAGATGGGACGGGACGTGGGTTCATTGAAGCTTTCTTT. It codes for CSARDGTGRGFIEAFF.

This clonotype has only one observation. This chain connects TRBV5-1 to TRBJ2-5; D uncertain. Germline V gives CDR1 SGHRS, CDR2 YFSETQ. The CDR3 sequence is 14 residues long. V shed 2 bases and J shed 1 base, with 9 bases lying between them. The CDR3 bases are TGCGCCAGCAGCTTCGGAAGCGCCCAAGAGACCCAGTACTTC. Protein: CASSFGSAQETQYF.

There are a few counts of this clonotype. The chain combines TRBV6-5 with TRBJ2-1, with 8 bases lining up with TRBD2. J was trimmed by 5 bases and V by 8 bases; bases with no gene match: 8. This CDR3 contains 14 residues. Germline-derived CDR1 and CDR2 are MNHEY and SVGAGI. The CDR3 DNA is TGTGCCAGCCATCGGGGGGGCTCGGACAATGAGCAGTTCTTC. This sequence encodes CASHRGGSDNEQFF.

This clonotype was counted only a few times. CDR3 residues: CASSQNPTGGIYGYTF. The CDR3 region has the DNA TGTGCCAGCAGCCAGAACCCGACAGGGGGCATCTATGGCTACACCTTC. The chain uses TRBV4-2 and TRBJ1-2, with 10 nucleotides matching TRBD1. Germline V CDR1 and CDR2: LGHNA, YNFKEQ. The CDR3 consists of 16 residues. J lost 4 bases, V lost 3 bases, and 8 bases had no gene match.

The rearrangement links TRBV4-1 to TRBJ2-7, with no clear D. The V and J ends lost 0 bases and 7 bases respectively, with 16 bases between them. The CDR3 has 15 residues. Germline V gene sequence: CDR1 MGHRA, CDR2 YSYEKL. The CDR3 reads CASSQETSGPGEQYF. In DNA, the CDR3 is TGCGCCAGCAGCCAAGAGACGTCTGGCCCTGGAGAGCAGTACTTC.

The chain combines TRBV20-1 with TRBJ1-6, with D perhaps TRBD1 (6 bases). CDR3 length: 16 amino acids. CDR1 and CDR2 (germline): DFQATT, SNEGSKA (reference sequence). Trimming took 1 base from V and 4 from J, leaving 14 bases between them. For the CDR3, the DNA is TGCAGTGCTAGAGCTCAGGGGACTTCTTATAATTCACCCCTCCACTTT. Its translation: CSARAQGTSYNSPLHF.

The chain couples TRBV20-1 to TRBJ2-1, with TRBD2 matching over 12 bases. V shed 3 bases and J 9 bases; nucleotides not matched to a gene: 6. Germline values: CDR1 DFQATT, CDR2 SNEGSKA (reference sequence). The CDR3 length is 14 residues. For the CDR3, the DNA is TGCAGTGCTAGGAGGACTAGCGGGGCGGGTGAGCAGTTCTTC. Translated: CSARRTSGAGEQFF.